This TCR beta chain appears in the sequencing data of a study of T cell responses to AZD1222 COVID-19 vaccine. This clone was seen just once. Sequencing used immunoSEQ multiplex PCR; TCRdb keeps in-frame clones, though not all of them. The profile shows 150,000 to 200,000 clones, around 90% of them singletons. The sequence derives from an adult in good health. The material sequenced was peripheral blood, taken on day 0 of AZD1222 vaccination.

The CDR3 loop reads CAGHRTLQETQYF. The CDR3 nucleotides read TGTGCCGGACACAGGACTTTACAAGAGACCCAGTACTTC. The chain is built from TRBV2 and TRBJ2-5; possibly TRBD1 or TRBD2 for D (5 bases each). The CDR3 is made up of 13 amino acids. Trimming removed 11 bases at V and 2 bases at J, with 15 bases between. Germline CDR1 reads SNHLY; CDR2 reads FYNNEI. The variable domain in full, completed from reference TRBV2 and TRBJ2-5, reads EPEVTQTPSHQVTQMGQEVILRCVPISNHLYFYWYRQILGQKVEFLVSFYNNEISEKSEIFDDQFSVERPDGSNFTLKIRSTKLEDSAMYFCAGHRTLQETQYFGPGTRLLVL.